The next 19 T cell receptor beta chains were all read from a single sample in a study of human T cells and chemical hapten exposure. TCRdb redid the calling of the RACE reads with MiXCR, one entry per CDR3 protein. The sample shows about 84,000 distinct CDR3 sequences, about 10% of them seen only once. The time point here: patch test 2, 6 weeks after DPC sensitization. The treatment is: therapeutic diphenylcyclopropenone sensitization with weekly scalp DPC. The specimen comprised whole blood, sampled in connection with sensitization to the hapten diphenylcyclopropenone (DPC). The receptors here all came from a woman between 45 and 60 years old with alopecia areata. Some clones in this sample may be carry-over from other donors' samples.

This clonotype was counted a few times. The J gene is TRBJ2-3, the V gene TRBV3-1, with 8 bases fitting TRBD2. There are 13 residues in the CDR3. The germline CDR1 and CDR2 sequences are LGHDT and YNNKEL (reference sequence). With 4 bases clipped from V and 9 bases from J, the junction kept 6 bases outside the gene matches. CDR3 loop: CASSLPIAGTQYF. The CDR3 region has the DNA TGTGCCAGCAGCCTCCCCATAGCGGGGACGCAGTATTTT.

This clonotype is deemed medium-sized. V and J are TRBV10-2 and TRBJ1-5, with unresolved D. Deletions cut 0 bases from V and 4 bases from J, with 4 bases between. The germline V gene has CDR1 WSHSY and CDR2 SAAADI. The CDR3 consists of 13 residues. The CDR3 DNA reads TGCGCCAGCAGTGAGTCGGGGAATCAGCCCCAGCATTTT. It encodes CASSESGNQPQHF.

The chain recombines TRBV29-1 with TRBJ1-1, with D unclear. The CDR3 is made up of 10 amino acids. V dropped 3 bases and J dropped 11 bases, with 10 bases sitting between them. Germline CDR1 SQVTM, CDR2 ANQGSEA. This CDR3 reads CSVDLVSAFF. The CDR3 DNA is TGCAGCGTTGACCTGGTATCGGCTTTCTTT.

V is TRBV3-1 and J is TRBJ1-1, with D tentatively TRBD1 (5 bases). In germline, CDR1 is LGHDT, CDR2 YNNKEL (reference sequence). CDR3 length: 13 residues. Trimming stripped 4 bases from V and 5 bases from J, with 11 bases between. This CDR3 reads CASSRDQGTEAFF. The CDR3 bases are TGTGCCAGCAGCCGGGACCAAGGTACTGAAGCTTTCTTT.

As concerns this clonotype: The junction departs from germline at one end; a sequencing error may be responsible. The chain carries TRBV18 and TRBJ1-1, with D unresolved. This CDR3 comprises 14 residues. Looked up from germline, CDR1 is KGHSH and CDR2 is LQKENI. For the CDR3, the DNA is TGTGCCAGCTCTCCACTCGGGGAGAACACTGAAGCTTTCTTT. Protein product: CASSPLGENTEAFF.

This chain uses TRBV4-1 with TRBJ2-1, with unresolved D. Trimming pared 0 bases from V and 8 bases from J, leaving 11 bases between. The CDR3 contains 14 residues. CDR1 is MGHRA, CDR2 YSYEKL, per germline. CDR3 nucleotide sequence: TGCGCCAGCAGCCAAGACATACGGATTGATGAGCAGTTCTTC. Translation gives CASSQDIRIDEQFF.

This clonotype was found a few times. V gene TRBV7-2 combines with J gene TRBJ2-7; maybe TRBD2 (6 bases). This CDR3 has 14 residues. Germline V lookup: CDR1 SGHTA, CDR2 FQGNSA. V lost 5 bases and J lost 4, with 15 bases in between. CDR3: CASSATPGDYEQYF. The DNA for the CDR3 is TGTGCCAGCAGCGCAACCCCGGGGGATTACGAGCAGTACTTC.

The V gene is TRBV7-2, the J gene TRBJ2-7, with D possibly TRBD1 on 6 matching bases. The CDR3 is made up of 16 amino acids. V was cut by 5 bases and J by 0 bases, with 17 bases left in between. The V gene's germline CDR1 is SGHTA and CDR2 FQGNSA. The CDR3 DNA reads as TGTGCCAGCAGCCCTTCAGGGGATCCCTTCTCCTACGAGCAGTACTTC. This encodes CASSPSGDPFSYEQYF. Full variable domain (outside the CDR3, taken from reference TRBV7-2 and TRBJ2-7): GAGVSQSPSNKVTEKGKDVELRCDPISGHTALYWYRQSLGQGLEFLIYFQGNSAPDKSGLPSDRFSAERTGGSVSTLTIQRTQQEDSAVYLCASSPSGDPFSYEQYFGPGTRLTVT.

This clonotype appeared a few times. The chain recombines TRBV11-3 with TRBJ2-7, with 9 bases aligning to TRBD1. CDR3 length equals 13 residues. Germline V gene sequence: CDR1 SGHNT, CDR2 YENEEA. After removal of 5 bases from V and 4 bases from J, the junction contained 3 bases not matched to a gene. The CDR3 spells CASSLDRGYEQYF. The CDR3 bases are TGTGCCAGCAGCCTGGACAGGGGTTACGAGCAGTACTTC.

The J gene is TRBJ2-3, the V gene TRBV20-1; 9 bases fit TRBD2. This CDR3 has 15 residues. Germline lookup yields CDR1 DFQATT and CDR2 SNEGSKA (reference sequence). V dropped 3 bases and J dropped 1; count of bases not matched to a gene: 5. CDR3 residues: CSARGLAGRTDTQYF. The CDR3 coding sequence is TGCAGTGCTAGGGGGCTAGCGGGACGCACAGATACGCAGTATTTT.

About this clonotype itself: Its ends do not fully match the called genes, so a read error is possible. V and J are TRBV18 and TRBJ2-7; no clear D gene. This CDR3 comprises 13 residues. Germline CDR1 and CDR2: KGHSH and LQKENI. The CDR3 sequence is CASRLGDSHEQYF. CDR3 DNA: TGTGCCAGCCGCCTGGGCGACTCCCACGAGCAGTACTTC.

This clonotype appeared many times. The chain joins TRBV9 to TRBJ1-1; D is ambiguous. With 0 bases removed from V and 0 bases from J, the gap between germline ends came to 15 bases. This CDR3 is 17 amino acids long. Germline CDR1 is SGDLS and CDR2 is YYNGEE. CDR3 bases: TGTGCCAGCAGCGTAGGGAGAGGAGTTCTGGTGAACACTGAAGCTTTCTTT. It is translated as CASSVGRGVLVNTEAFF.

This clonotype was counted a few times. The chain is built from TRBV12-3 or TRBV12-4 and TRBJ2-1; 9 nucleotides match TRBD2. V lost 2 bases to trimming and J lost 3 bases; unmatched junction nucleotides: 5. The CDR3 is 16 amino acids. CDR3 DNA: TGTGCCAGCAGTTTAATAGCGGGAGTGCTCTACAATGAGCAGTTCTTC. Its translation is CASSLIAGVLYNEQFF.

This clonotype has ten or more counts. In nucleotides, the CDR3 is TGTGCCAGCAGTCAAGGGACAGGGGTTGGAACTAATGAAAAACTGTTTTTT. This translates into CASSQGTGVGTNEKLFF. V and J are TRBV6-5 and TRBJ1-4, with 10 bases aligning to TRBD1. The CDR3 is 17 amino acids. The trim removed 5 bases at V and 1 base at J, leaving 7 bases unmatched. Germline V gives CDR1 MNHEY, CDR2 SVGAGI.

V gene TRBV7-3 combines with J gene TRBJ2-2; D is ambiguous. Trimming stripped 1 base from V and 6 bases from J, with 6 bases between. The CDR3 has 13 residues. The germline V gene encodes CDR1 SGHTA and CDR2 FQGTGA. CDR3 in amino acids: CASSLSVPGELFF. The CDR3 nucleotides read TGTGCCAGCAGCTTAAGTGTACCCGGGGAGCTGTTTTTT.

This clonotype showed up many times. The V and J genes are TRBV6-6 and TRBJ1-6; D is unclear. This CDR3 comprises 15 residues. CDR1 is MNHNY and CDR2 is SVGAGI in the germline V gene (reference sequence). V dropped 2 bases and J dropped 7 bases, with 12 bases sitting between them. CDR3 sequence reads: CASSYVLGRNSPLHF. CDR3 in DNA: TGTGCCAGCAGTTACGTTCTGGGGAGGAATTCACCCCTCCACTTT.

This clonotype was picked up many times. The chain carries TRBV29-1 and TRBJ1-5; no reliable D call. The germline V and J ends were trimmed by 4 bases and 2 bases, with 9 bases remaining between them. This CDR3 is 13 amino acids long. From germline, CDR1 is SQVTM and CDR2 ANQGSEA. In DNA form, the CDR3 reads TGCAGCGTTGCAATGACGGGCAATCAGCCCCAGCATTTT. As protein: CSVAMTGNQPQHF.

This clonotype was recorded many times. V is TRBV5-1 and J is TRBJ2-7; 7 nucleotides align to TRBD2. The CDR3 runs 15 residues. The germline CDR1 and CDR2 sequences are SGHRS and YFSETQ. The trim removed 4 bases at V and 2 bases at J, leaving 9 bases unmatched. The CDR3 reads CASSPAGGTTYEQYF. The DNA for the CDR3 is TGCGCCAGCAGCCCGGCTGGCGGGACTACCTACGAGCAGTACTTC. Full variable domain (outside the CDR3, taken from reference TRBV5-1 and TRBJ2-7): KAGVTQTPRYLIKTRGQQVTLSCSPISGHRSVSWYQQTPGQGLQFLFEYFSETQRNKGNFPGRFSGRQFSNSRSEMNVSTLELGDSALYLCASSPAGGTTYEQYFGPGTRLTVT.

This clonotype was detected ten times or more. The gene calls are TRBV29-1 and TRBJ2-3, with D maybe TRBD1 (6 bases). This CDR3 is 13 amino acids long. Germline CDR1 SQVTM, CDR2 ANQGSEA. Trimming shortened V by 7 bases and J by 4 bases, and 15 bases separated the two germline ends. Written as DNA, the CDR3 is TGCAGCGGTGGACAGTCTCGGGCAGATACGCAGTATTTT. Protein: CSGGQSRADTQYF.